A selection of T cell receptor beta chains follows, all from one sample in a study of T cells after yellow fever vaccination. In TCRdb, the 5' RACE reads were re-called with MiXCR into one record per CDR3 protein. Of approximately 260,000 distinct CDR3 sequences in the sample, 13% were seen once. The sample in question was CD4+ T cells sorted from PBMCs, obtained 45 days after the yellow fever booster vaccination. The receptors originated from a man aged 25 to 45 who received the YFV17D yellow fever vaccine. CDR3s include the opening cysteine and the closing phenylalanine or tryptophan. The D gene is left open where the match is weak. A clone size is listed for some rows: how often the clone was seen (once, few, many), or a class if it is expanded.

>TRBJ2-2|.|.|TRBV9
CASSVVGGGGELFF
TGTGCCAGCAGCGTAGTTGGGGGTGGCGGGGAGCTGTTTTTT
>TRBJ2-2|few|.|TRBV11-2
CASSLLAVPNTGELFF
TGTGCCAGCAGCTTGCTGGCGGTCCCGAACACCGGGGAGCTGTTTTTT
>TRBJ2-4|few|.|TRBV7-8
CASSSVKGAKNIQYF
TGTGCCAGCAGCTCAGTTAAGGGCGCCAAAAACATTCAGTACTTC
>TRBJ1-1|many|.|TRBV5-1
CASSWGVAENTEAFF
TGCGCCAGCAGCTGGGGGGTGGCGGAGAACACTGAAGCTTTCTTT
>TRBJ2-7|few|.|TRBV5-1
CASSLGTGGSYEQYF
TGCGCCAGCAGCTTGGGGACCGGGGGTTCCTACGAGCAGTACTTC
>TRBJ2-3|.|TRBD2|TRBV20-1
CSATTSGRTDTQYF
TGCAGTGCCACGACTAGCGGGAGGACAGATACGCAGTATTTT
>TRBJ2-1|.|TRBD2|TRBV7-9
CASSRGTSYNEQFF
TGTGCCAGCAGCCGGGGGACTAGCTACAATGAGCAGTTCTTC
>TRBJ1-1|.|.|TRBV29-1
CSVNRTEGTEAFF
TGCAGCGTGAACAGGACAGAGGGCACTGAAGCTTTCTTT
>TRBJ2-2|.|.|TRBV4-3
CASSHSRQGGTGELFF
TGCGCCAGCAGCCATTCGAGACAGGGAGGAACCGGGGAGCTGTTTTTT
>TRBJ1-5|.|.|TRBV5-8
CASSPGTFGSNQPQHF
TGTGCCAGCAGCCCAGGGACATTCGGTAGCAATCAGCCCCAGCATTTT
>TRBJ2-1|.|.|TRBV15
CATSRGQGPAGDEQFF
TGTGCCACCAGCAGAGGCCAGGGGCCCGCCGGGGATGAGCAGTTCTTC
>TRBJ2-7|few|.|TRBV6-5
CASSYSGTENYEQYF
TGTGCCAGCAGTTACTCCGGGACTGAGAACTACGAGCAGTACTTC
>TRBJ2-7|few|.|TRBV7-2
CASSLGAQGGREQYF
TGTGCCAGCAGCTTAGGCGCCCAGGGGGGGCGCGAGCAGTACTTC
>TRBJ2-3|few|.|TRBV5-1
CASSLAGLADTQYF
TGCGCCAGCAGCCTGGCGGGGTTGGCAGATACGCAGTATTTT
>TRBJ2-7|.|TRBD1|TRBV5-1
CASSGGTGSYEQYF
TGCGCCAGCAGCGGCGGGACAGGGTCCTACGAGCAGTACTTC
>TRBJ2-7|.|.|TRBV5-1
CASSLVGEGAYEQYF
TGCGCCAGCAGCTTGGTTGGGGAGGGGGCCTACGAGCAGTACTTC
>TRBJ2-2|.|.|TRBV11-1
CASSLGVAEGTGELFF
TGTGCCAGCAGCTTAGGGGTAGCGGAGGGAACCGGGGAGCTGTTTTTT
>TRBJ2-4|.|TRBD2|TRBV27
CASSLAPTSGRAGAKNIQYF
TGTGCCAGCAGTCTTGCCCCGACTAGCGGGAGGGCCGGAGCCAAAAACATTCAGTACTTC
>TRBJ2-3|few|.|TRBV20-1
CSASRPPERTDTQYF
TGCAGTGCTAGCCGACCCCCCGAAAGAACAGATACGCAGTATTTT
>TRBJ2-3|.|.|TRBV19
CASSLGTRVPPDTQYF
TGTGCCAGTAGTCTTGGGACGCGAGTCCCCCCAGATACGCAGTATTTT
>TRBJ2-3|many|.|TRBV5-1
CASSRDGGDTQYF
TGCGCCAGCAGCCGTGACGGGGGAGATACGCAGTATTTT
>TRBJ2-7|.|.|TRBV5-1
CASSLGVRSYEQYF
TGCGCCAGCAGCTTGGGAGTTAGATCCTACGAGCAGTACTTC
>TRBJ2-3|.|TRBD2|TRBV20-1
CSARDLVRWASGNPRGQYF
TGCAGTGCTAGAGATCTGGTTCGGTGGGCTAGCGGAAACCCACGGGGGCAGTATTTT
>TRBJ2-3|.|.|TRBV7-2
CASSFTNADTQYF
TGTGCCAGCAGCTTTACGAACGCAGATACGCAGTATTTT
>TRBJ2-1|.|.|TRBV15
CATSRDRHNEQFF
TGTGCCACCAGCAGAGACAGGCACAATGAGCAGTTCTTC
>TRBJ1-4|few|.|TRBV7-2
CASSLDRGAGEKLFF
TGTGCCAGCAGCTTAGATCGGGGGGCAGGGGAAAAACTGTTTTTT
>TRBJ2-1|few|.|TRBV5-1
CASRESWREQFF
TGCGCCAGCAGGGAGTCGTGGCGTGAGCAGTTCTTC
>TRBJ2-7|.|TRBD2|TRBV20-1
CSATRLAGDYEQYF
TGCAGTGCCACCCGACTAGCGGGAGATTACGAGCAGTACTTC
>TRBJ2-7|many|TRBD2|TRBV20-1
CSARDGLAGFGQYF
TGCAGTGCTAGAGATGGGCTAGCGGGATTTGGGCAGTACTTC
>TRBJ1-1|.|.|TRBV4-3
CASSQESRILNNRAEAFF
TGCGCCAGCAGCCAAGAAAGTCGGATCCTAAATAATCGCGCTGAAGCTTTCTTT
>TRBJ2-3|.|.|TRBV2
CASSDSSTDTQYF
TGTGCCAGCAGTGATTCTAGCACAGATACGCAGTATTTT
>TRBJ2-1|.|TRBD1|TRBV2
CACSPRTGDGEQFF
TGTGCCTGCAGTCCCCGGACAGGGGATGGTGAGCAGTTCTTC
>TRBJ2-7|.|TRBD2|TRBV6-1
CASSADYGEGEQYF
TGTGCCAGCAGTGCGGACTACGGGGAGGGGGAGCAGTACTTC
>TRBJ1-5|few|TRBD1|TRBV7-8
CASSLALSGGPLSNQPQHF
TGTGCCAGCAGCTTAGCGCTGTCAGGGGGACCCTTAAGCAATCAGCCCCAGCATTTT
>TRBJ2-3|.|.|TRBV5-1
CASNSGSPHTDTQYF
TGCGCCAGCAATTCCGGTAGCCCTCACACAGATACGCAGTATTTT
>TRBJ1-2|few|.|TRBV3-1
CASSLNGGTAGGYTF
TGTGCCAGCAGCCTGAATGGCGGGACGGCGGGGGGCTACACCTTC
>TRBJ2-5|few|TRBD2|TRBV7-8
CASSLVVGTSNRQETQYF
TGTGCCAGCAGCTTAGTTGTTGGGACTAGCAACAGACAAGAGACCCAGTACTTC
>TRBJ2-1|.|TRBD2|TRBV4-3
CASSPLAGGRVEQFF
TGCGCCAGCAGCCCCTTAGCGGGAGGGCGGGTTGAGCAGTTCTTC
>TRBJ1-1|few|.|TRBV7-8
CASSLGKGVEAFF
TGTGCCAGCAGCTTAGGAAAAGGGGTGGAAGCTTTCTTT
>TRBJ2-5|many|.|TRBV7-6
CASSLVGVSETQYF
TGTGCCAGCAGCTTAGTAGGGGTCTCGGAGACCCAGTACTTC
>TRBJ2-3|.|.|TRBV4-3
CASSQRLKDTQYF
TGCGCCAGCAGCCAACGCCTTAAAGATACGCAGTATTTT
>TRBJ1-1|few|.|TRBV7-8
CASSLRRGPNIRAFF
TGTGCCAGCAGCCTTAGAAGGGGACCTAATATTAGAGCTTTCTTT
>TRBJ2-5|few|TRBD2|TRBV29-1
CSVALSGGSQETQYF
TGCAGCGTTGCCCTCAGCGGGGGCAGTCAAGAGACCCAGTACTTC
>TRBJ2-2|.|.|TRBV27
CASSHNQGHGELFF
TGTGCCAGCAGCCACAATCAGGGGCACGGGGAGCTGTTTTTT
>TRBJ2-7|.|.|TRBV30
CAWSVWEDEQYF
TGTGCCTGGAGTGTCTGGGAAGACGAGCAGTACTTC
>TRBJ2-2|.|.|TRBV6-5
CASSSLGGGELFF
TGTGCCAGCAGTTCCTTGGGGGGCGGGGAGCTGTTTTTT
>TRBJ2-3|few|TRBD2|TRBV7-2
CASSLLSGSFTDTQYF
TGTGCCAGCAGTCTACTCAGCGGGAGTTTCACAGATACGCAGTATTTT
>TRBJ2-2|.|.|TRBV20-1
CSARHDYYGELFF
TGCAGTGCTAGACATGACTATTACGGGGAGCTGTTTTTT
>TRBJ2-1|few|TRBD1|TRBV7-3
CASSKDRGQNEQFF
TGTGCCAGCAGCAAGGACAGGGGGCAAAATGAGCAGTTCTTC
>TRBJ2-1|few|TRBD1|TRBV4-3
CASSLGQASYNEQFF
TGCGCCAGCAGCCTAGGACAGGCCTCCTACAATGAGCAGTTCTTC
>TRBJ2-3|few|.|TRBV7-6
CASSLPVTDTQYF
TGTGCCAGCAGCTTGCCGGTCACAGATACGCAGTATTTT
>TRBJ2-3|.|.|TRBV5-1
CASSPGDRRSTDTQYF
TGCGCCAGCAGCCCGGGGGACCGGAGGAGCACAGATACGCAGTATTTT
>TRBJ1-4|few|TRBD1|TRBV11-2
CASSSRIGQGRSTNEKLFF
TGTGCCAGCAGCTCCCGAATAGGACAGGGGAGGTCAACTAATGAAAAACTGTTTTTT
>TRBJ2-2|.|.|TRBV24-1
CATSDLPPGELFF
TGTGCCACCAGTGATTTGCCCCCCGGGGAGCTGTTTTTT
>TRBJ2-5|.|.|TRBV5-1
CASSLAGAHGETQYF
TGCGCCAGCAGCTTGGCAGGGGCGCACGGAGAGACCCAGTACTTC
>TRBJ2-7|few|.|TRBV18
CASSPPTRLGGQYF
TGTGCCAGCTCACCACCGACTAGGCTCGGGGGGCAGTACTTC
>TRBJ2-7|.|TRBD2|TRBV5-6
CASSLELATYEQYF
TGTGCCAGCAGCTTGGAACTAGCGACCTACGAGCAGTACTTC
>TRBJ2-7|.|.|TRBV3-1
CASSPRGVYEQYF
TGTGCCAGCAGCCCTCGCGGGGTTTACGAGCAGTACTTC